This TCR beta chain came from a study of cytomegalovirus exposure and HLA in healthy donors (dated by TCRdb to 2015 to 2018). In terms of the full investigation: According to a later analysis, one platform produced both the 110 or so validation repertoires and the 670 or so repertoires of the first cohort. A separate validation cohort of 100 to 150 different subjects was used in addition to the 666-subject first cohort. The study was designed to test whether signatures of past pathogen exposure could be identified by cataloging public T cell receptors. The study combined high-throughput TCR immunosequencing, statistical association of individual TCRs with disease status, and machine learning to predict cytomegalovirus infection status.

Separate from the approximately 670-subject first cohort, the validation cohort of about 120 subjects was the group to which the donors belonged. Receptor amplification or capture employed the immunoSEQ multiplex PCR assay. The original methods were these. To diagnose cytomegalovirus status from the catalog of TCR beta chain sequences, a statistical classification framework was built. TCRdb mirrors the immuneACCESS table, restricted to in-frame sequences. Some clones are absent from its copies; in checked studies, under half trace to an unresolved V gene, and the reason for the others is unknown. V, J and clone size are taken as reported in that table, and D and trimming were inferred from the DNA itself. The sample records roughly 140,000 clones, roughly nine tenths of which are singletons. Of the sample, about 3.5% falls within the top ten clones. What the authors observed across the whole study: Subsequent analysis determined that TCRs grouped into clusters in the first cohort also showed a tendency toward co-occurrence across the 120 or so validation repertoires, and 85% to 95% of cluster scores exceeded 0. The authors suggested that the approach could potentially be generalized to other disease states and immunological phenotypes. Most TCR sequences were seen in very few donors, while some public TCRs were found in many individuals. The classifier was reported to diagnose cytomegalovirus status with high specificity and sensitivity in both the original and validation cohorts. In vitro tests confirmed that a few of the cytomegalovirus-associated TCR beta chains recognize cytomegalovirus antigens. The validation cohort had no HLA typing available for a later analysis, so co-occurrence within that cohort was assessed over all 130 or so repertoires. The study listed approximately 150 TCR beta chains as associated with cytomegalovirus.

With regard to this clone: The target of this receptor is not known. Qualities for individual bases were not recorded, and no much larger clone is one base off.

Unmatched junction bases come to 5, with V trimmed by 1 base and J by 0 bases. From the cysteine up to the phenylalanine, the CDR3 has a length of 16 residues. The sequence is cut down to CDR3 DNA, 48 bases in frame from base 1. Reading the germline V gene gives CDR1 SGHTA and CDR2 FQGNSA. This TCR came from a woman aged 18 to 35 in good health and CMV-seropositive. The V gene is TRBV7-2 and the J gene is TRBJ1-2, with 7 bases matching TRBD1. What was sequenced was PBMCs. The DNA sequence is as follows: TGTGCCAGCAGCTTAGACTCTGACAGGGCTAACTATGGCTACACCTTC. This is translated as CASSLDSDRANYGYTF.